The clone carrying this T cell receptor (beta chain) has ten or more counts. The CDR3 is made up of 14 amino acids. V lost 8 bases to trimming and J lost 0 bases, with 13 bases between them. Germline values: CDR1 WSHSY, CDR2 SAAADI. This record comes from a study of early T cells in non-severe SARS-CoV-2 infection. TCRdb ran MiXCR on the 5' RACE reads and lists one entry per CDR3 protein. The table shows roughly 47,000 distinct CDR3 sequences, with around 6.9% occurring only once. The material sequenced was whole blood, taken at baseline. The genes are TRBV10-2 and TRBJ1-1; maybe TRBD1 (6 bases). The source of this sequence is an adult who was a healthcare worker with PCR-confirmed SARS-CoV-2 infection or an uninfected control (not recorded which). The CDR3 here is CASVGALMNTEAFF. The CDR3 DNA reads TGCGCCAGCGTGGGGGCTCTTATGAACACTGAAGCTTTCTTT.